This T cell receptor beta chain derives from a study of blood T cell repertoires in COVID-19. About the research overall: The samples span acute and convalescent COVID-19 from the United States, Italy and Spain. Nucleic acid was either cDNA or gDNA, and it came from T cells, B-cell-depleted T cells, or PBMCs.

The authors' processing: Estimation of nucleated cell counts relied on the amplification of reference gene primers. TCRdb keeps only in-frame clones here, not all; method: immunoSEQ multiplex PCR. The V and J calls and clone size are taken from that table; D and trimming were inferred from the DNA. This table holds about 110,000 clones, roughly nine tenths found once. This clone was observed a handful of times. The CDR3 runs 16 residues. Germline CDR1 is ENHRY and CDR2 is SYGVKD. V gave up 2 bases and J gave up 5 bases, with 18 bases separating them. The V and J genes are TRBV10-3 and TRBJ2-5, with D possibly matching TRBD2 (5 bases). This clonotype was obtained from a human donor in a cohort sampled during active COVID-19. Sequences were obtained from peripheral blood. This CDR3 reads CAISEARDPGLETQYF. The CDR3 DNA reads TGTGCCATCAGTGAGGCCCGGGATCCCGGTTTGGAGACCCAGTACTTC.